The 26 T cell receptor beta chains in this list originate from one sample, sequenced in a study of T-cell reconstitution after alpha-beta-depleted transplantation in children (dated by TCRdb to about 2016). Library prep was done by PCR. TCRdb names Illumina HiSeq 2500 as the instrument used. TCR libraries were prepared with molecular barcoding, using unique molecular identifiers to normalize TCRbeta repertoire quantification. TCRdb trimmed public reads at Q25 via fastp, called clones via MiXCR and kept in-frame beta chains. Merged by CDR3 protein, the rows form single entries marked with the most common genes and DNA. Here the sample has about 540,000 distinct CDR3 sequences; approximately 20% occur a single time. The top ten constitute 3.3% of the sample. Material: PBMCs from the stem cell graft donor, obtained from the stem cell graft. Every receptor here comes from a human donor who donated a stem cell graft to a child with acute lymphoblastic leukemia.

This clonotype was recorded a few times. The V gene is TRBV12-3 or TRBV12-4, the J gene TRBJ2-3; tentatively, D is TRBD1 (6 bases). CDR3 length: 14 amino acids. The V end was cut by 8 bases, the J end by 5 bases, with 17 bases between. The CDR3 sequence is CASCLQGWRDTQYF. CDR3 DNA: TGTGCCAGCTGCCTACAGGGTTGGAGAGATACGCAGTATTTT.

This clonotype was detected only a few times. V and J are TRBV25-1 and TRBJ2-1; D is possibly TRBD2 (6 bases). Per the germline V gene, CDR1 is MGHDK and CDR2 is SYGVNS. Trimming took off 3 bases at V and 14 bases at J, with 11 bases between the two ends. The CDR3 totals 11 residues. CDR3 sequence: CASSEGIAEFF. In nucleotides, the CDR3 is TGTGCCAGCAGTGAGGGGATAGCGGAGTTCTTC.

The table lists this clonotype with a few counts. This chain joins TRBV5-1 and TRBJ2-3; D possibly corresponds to TRBD2 (5 bases). CDR1 SGHRS and CDR2 YFSETQ come from the germline V gene. V gave up 0 bases and J gave up 1 base, with 9 bases separating them. CDR3 length: 15 amino acids. CDR3: CASSLEQRGTDTQYF. As DNA, the CDR3 is TGCGCCAGCAGCTTGGAACAGAGGGGCACAGATACGCAGTATTTT.

This rearrangement joins TRBV5-6 to TRBJ2-7; D is uncertain. Germline CDR1 SGHDT, CDR2 YYEEEE. Trimming removed 3 bases from V and 6 bases from J, with 7 bases in between. This CDR3 is 11 amino acids long. CDR3 nucleotides: TGTGCCAGCAGCTCGGTCCTCGAGCAGTACTTC. Protein: CASSSVLEQYF.

The rearrangement uses TRBV5-1 and TRBJ1-2, with no clear D. The germline V gene encodes CDR1 SGHRS and CDR2 YFSETQ. This CDR3 spans 14 amino acids. V lost 1 base and J 1 base, leaving 8 bases between the germline ends. The CDR3 nucleotides are TGCGCCAGCAGCTTGACAGCCCTTAACTATGGCTACACCTTC. Amino acids: CASSLTALNYGYTF.

This clonotype was observed a handful of times. The chain employs TRBV9 and TRBJ2-3; a possible D gene is TRBD2 (6 bases). CDR1 and CDR2 from the germline V gene are SGDLS and YYNGEE. V was pared by 0 bases and J by 3 bases, with 14 bases between. The CDR3 loop spans 16 amino acids. The CDR3 reads CASSVDSWAGTDTQYF. The CDR3 region has the DNA TGTGCCAGCAGCGTAGACAGCTGGGCGGGAACAGATACGCAGTATTTT.

This clonotype was found a few times. The chain links TRBV15 to TRBJ2-7; D is possibly TRBD2 (5 bases). This CDR3 spans 15 amino acids. The germline gives CDR1 LNHNV, CDR2 YYDKDF (reference sequence). Trimming took off 3 bases at V and 0 bases at J, with 12 bases between the two ends. The DNA for the CDR3 is TGTGCCACCAGCAGTAGCGTTCCGAGCTCCTACGAGCAGTACTTC. It specifies CATSSSVPSSYEQYF.

The rearrangement links TRBV7-9 to TRBJ2-7; TRBD2 aligns across 8 bases. Looked up from germline, CDR1 is SEHNR and CDR2 is FQNEAQ (reference sequence). This CDR3 comprises 17 residues. Losses at the gene ends were 3 bases for V and 2 bases for J; bases not matched to a gene: 12. The CDR3 protein is CASSFWERGPPTYEQYF. Written as DNA, the CDR3 is TGTGCCAGCAGCTTTTGGGAGCGGGGGCCCCCAACCTACGAGCAGTACTTC.

In this sample, this clonotype turned up a few times. The J gene is TRBJ1-5, the V gene TRBV24-1; no definite D call. The CDR3 sequence is 11 residues long. Germline CDR1 KGHDR, CDR2 SFDVKD. The V and J ends lost 2 bases and 5 bases respectively, with 0 bases between them. The CDR3 here is CATSDYQPQHF. The CDR3 nucleotides read TGTGCCACCAGTGATTATCAGCCCCAGCATTTT.

The table lists this clonotype with many counts. The rearrangement joins TRBV10-3 to TRBJ2-7, with 8 bases identical to TRBD1. Trimming took 0 bases from V and 3 from J; bases not matched to a gene: 4. From germline, CDR1 is ENHRY and CDR2 SYGVKD. The CDR3 sequence is 15 residues long. The CDR3 loop is CAISESDRGHYEQYF. The CDR3 DNA reads as TGTGCCATCAGTGAGTCTGACAGGGGACACTACGAGCAGTACTTC.

This clonotype was observed a few times. V is TRBV4-1 and J is TRBJ2-1, with D possibly TRBD2 on 5 matching bases. Trimming left V 1 base short and J 10 bases short, with 11 bases between. Per germline, CDR1 MGHRA and CDR2 YSYEKL. CDR3 length equals 13 residues. The CDR3 bases are TGCGCCAGCAGCCAAGTAAGGGAGAGCGAGCAGTTCTTC. Translation: CASSQVRESEQFF.

This clonotype was found a few times. The chain is built from TRBV27 and TRBJ1-1; TRBD1 agrees at 10 bases. The CDR3 covers 15 residues. Germline values: CDR1 MNHEY, CDR2 SMNVEV (reference sequence). Trimming removed 5 bases from V and 9 bases from J; junction bases left unmatched: 12. CDR3 amino acids: CASSPSPGQGLQAFF. The CDR3 DNA reads TGTGCCAGCAGTCCCTCCCCGGGACAGGGGTTGCAAGCTTTCTTT.

This clonotype has more than one count but fewer than ten. The chain's CDR3 is CAISEGSGRLDGYTF. DNA for the CDR3: TGTGCCATCAGTGAAGGGTCAGGGCGCCTGGATGGCTACACCTTC. This chain links TRBV10-3 with TRBJ1-2; possible D gene TRBD1, 5 bases. The CDR3 has 15 amino acids. The V gene's germline CDR1 is ENHRY and CDR2 SYGVKD. The ends were cut back, 3 bases at V and 6 bases at J, with 17 bases in the middle.

In its sample, this clonotype was seen a few times. The chain uses TRBV29-1 and TRBJ2-1; D uncertain. Trimming cost V 3 bases and J 4 bases, with 7 bases left between them. This CDR3 is built from 12 residues. Germline CDR1 is SQVTM and CDR2 is ANQGSEA. The CDR3, as DNA: TGCAGCGTTGAGCCTCGTTACAATGAGCAGTTCTTC. The encoded protein is CSVEPRYNEQFF.

This chain connects TRBV15 to TRBJ2-6; tentatively, D is TRBD1 or TRBD2 (5 bases each). This CDR3 is 19 amino acids long. The germline V gene has CDR1 LNHNV and CDR2 YYDKDF (reference sequence). Trimming cost V 3 bases and J 0 bases, with 18 bases left between them. The CDR3 coding sequence is TGTGCCACCAGCAGGCCGGGACGGACTTCGAGCTCTGGGGCCAACGTCCTGACTTTC. Encoded protein: CATSRPGRTSSSGANVLTF.

This sequence joins TRBV27 and TRBJ2-6, with D uncertain. V was clipped by 3 bases and J by 0 bases, with 9 bases between them. The CDR3 is 16 amino acids. CDR1 is MNHEY and CDR2 is SMNVEV in the germline V gene (reference sequence). The CDR3 nucleotides are TGTGCCAGCAGTTTTTTGGGCGGCTCTGGGGCCAACGTCCTGACTTTC. Translating gives CASSFLGGSGANVLTF.

The J gene is TRBJ2-5, the V gene TRBV29-1; 7 nucleotides agree with TRBD1. Looked up from germline, CDR1 is SQVTM and CDR2 is ANQGSEA. Trimming removed 1 base from V and 5 bases from J; junction bases left unmatched: 19. CDR3 length: 18 amino acids. CDR3 DNA: TGCAGCGTTGAAGTCGGAAGGGGGCGGACTGCCCCGGGGGAGACCCAGTACTTC. It yields the protein CSVEVGRGRTAPGETQYF.

The V and J genes are TRBV3-1 and TRBJ1-1; D gene unclear. Trimming left V 0 bases short and J 5 bases short, with 13 bases between. The CDR3 contains 15 residues. The V gene's germline CDR1 is LGHDT and CDR2 YNNKEL (reference sequence). The CDR3 DNA reads TGTGCCAGCAGCCAAGATTTCTCCGGCGGGACTGAAGCTTTCTTT. Its translation: CASSQDFSGGTEAFF.

CDR3 in DNA: TGTGCCAGCAGTTGTCCGAGAGGTAGCAATCAGCCCCAGCATTTT. This gives the protein CASSCPRGSNQPQHF. This chain uses TRBV12-3 or TRBV12-4 with TRBJ1-5, with D unresolved. This CDR3 spans 15 amino acids. V was cut by 4 bases and J by 0 bases, with 10 bases left in between.

In this sample, this clonotype turned up a few times. This chain uses TRBV7-3 with TRBJ2-5; TRBD2 is a possible D gene (6 bases). Germline CDR1 reads SGHTA; CDR2 reads FQGTGA. There are 17 residues in the CDR3. The ends were cut back, 5 bases at V and 4 bases at J, with 23 bases in the middle. This CDR3 is CASSPRGGIIYSETQYF. DNA of the CDR3: TGTGCCAGCAGCCCCCGGGGAGGTATTATATATTCAGAGACCCAGTACTTC.

In its sample, this clonotype was seen a few times. The chain is built from TRBV7-3 and TRBJ2-5, with 8 positions matching TRBD2. V dropped 2 bases and J dropped 5; count of bases not matched to a gene: 13. The CDR3 runs to 17 residues. Looked up from germline, CDR1 is SGHTA and CDR2 is FQGTGA. The CDR3 region is CASSLRSREGQGETQYF. In nucleotides, the CDR3 is TGTGCCAGCAGCTTACGATCTCGGGAGGGCCAGGGGGAGACCCAGTACTTC.

CDR3 region: CASSLAFNYGYTF. Written as DNA, the CDR3 is TGCGCCAGCAGCTTGGCCTTCAACTATGGCTACACCTTC. The rearrangement joins TRBV5-1 to TRBJ1-2; D is ambiguous. V was shortened by 0 bases and J by 2 bases, with 5 bases between the two germline ends. There are 13 residues in the CDR3. The V gene's germline CDR1 is SGHRS and CDR2 YFSETQ.

This clonotype occurred a few times. The chain joins TRBV7-9 to TRBJ1-1, with D unresolved. Germline loops: CDR1 SEHNR, CDR2 FQNEAQ (reference sequence). Trimming took 4 bases from V and 3 from J, leaving 9 bases between them. The CDR3 covers 13 residues. The DNA for the CDR3 is TGTGCCAGCAGCTACAGAACGGACACTGAAGCTTTCTTT. Amino acids: CASSYRTDTEAFF.

The sample holds a few counts of this clonotype. The chain uses TRBV20-1 and TRBJ2-7; D is ambiguous. Germline V gene data show CDR1 as DFQATT and CDR2 as SNEGSKA (reference sequence). The ends were cut back, 0 bases at V and 2 bases at J, with 20 bases in the middle. This CDR3 has 17 residues. The CDR3 sequence is CSARDHQKGSSPYEQYF. CDR3 DNA sequence: TGCAGTGCTAGAGATCATCAAAAGGGTTCCAGCCCCTACGAGCAGTACTTC.

This chain uses TRBV24-1 with TRBJ2-2; the match to TRBD2 covers 8 bases. The germline V gene encodes CDR1 KGHDR and CDR2 SFDVKD. Trimming took 1 base from V and 5 from J; bases not matched to a gene: 11. This CDR3 comprises 18 residues. CDR3 nucleotides: TGTGCCACCAGTGATTTAGGTGGCGCGGGAGGATCGACCGGGGAGCTGTTTTTT. Protein sequence: CATSDLGGAGGSTGELFF.

The chain couples TRBV7-3 to TRBJ1-1; possibly TRBD1 for D (5 bases). CDR1 is SGHTA, CDR2 FQGTGA, per germline. The CDR3 is made up of 16 amino acids. V lost 1 base to trimming and J lost 0 bases, with 12 bases between them. CDR3 sequence reads: CASSLNSGRVNTEAFF. The CDR3 bases are TGTGCCAGCAGCTTAAATTCGGGCAGGGTGAACACTGAAGCTTTCTTT.